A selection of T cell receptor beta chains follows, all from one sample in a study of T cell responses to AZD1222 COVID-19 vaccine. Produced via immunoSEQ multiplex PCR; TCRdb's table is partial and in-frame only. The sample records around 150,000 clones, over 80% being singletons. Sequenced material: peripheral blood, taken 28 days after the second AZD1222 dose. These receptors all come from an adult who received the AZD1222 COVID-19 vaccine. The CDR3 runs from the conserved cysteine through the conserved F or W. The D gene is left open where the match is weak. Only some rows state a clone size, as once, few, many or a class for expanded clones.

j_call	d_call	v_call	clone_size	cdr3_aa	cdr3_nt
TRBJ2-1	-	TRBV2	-	CASSEGPTFF	TGTGCCAGCAGTGAAGGGCCGACGTTCTTC
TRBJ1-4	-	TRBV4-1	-	CASSQETGLFF	TGCGCCAGCAGCCAAGAGACCGGGCTGTTTTTT
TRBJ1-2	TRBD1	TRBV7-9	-	CASSSNPRDSGGYTF	TGTGCCAGCAGCAGTAACCCCCGGGACAGCGGTGGCTACACCTTC
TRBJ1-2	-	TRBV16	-	CASSTWASIYYGYTF	TGTGCCAGCAGCACATGGGCTAGTATTTACTATGGCTACACCTTC
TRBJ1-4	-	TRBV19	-	CATKDPTNEKLFF	TGTGCCACCAAGGACCCAACTAATGAAAAACTGTTTTTT
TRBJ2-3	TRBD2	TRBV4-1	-	CASSQDGTGGEDTQYF	TGCGCCAGCAGCCAAGATGGGACGGGGGGAGAGGATACGCAGTATTTT
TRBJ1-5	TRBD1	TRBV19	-	CASMTGLVSEDQPQHF	TGTGCCAGTATGACAGGGTTGGTTTCAGAGGATCAGCCCCAGCATTTT
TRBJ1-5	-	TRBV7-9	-	CASSLSTSEYSNQPQHF	TGTGCCAGCAGCCTGAGTACGTCAGAGTATAGCAATCAGCCCCAGCATTTT
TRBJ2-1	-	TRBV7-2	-	CASSLSGRYGNEQFF	TGTGCCAGCAGCTTAAGCGGCAGGTATGGCAATGAGCAGTTCTTC
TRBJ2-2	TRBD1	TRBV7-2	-	CASSLTWTGTGELFF	TGTGCCAGCAGCTTAACGTGGACAGGCACCGGGGAGCTGTTTTTT
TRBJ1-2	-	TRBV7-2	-	CASSLTGLHGYTF	TGTGCCAGCAGCTTAACGGGGTTGCATGGCTACACCTTC
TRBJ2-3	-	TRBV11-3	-	CASSSQGISTDTQYF	TGTGCCAGCAGCTCACAGGGTATTAGCACAGATACGCAGTATTTT
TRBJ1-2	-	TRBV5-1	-	CASSFGGTETYGYTF	TGCGCCAGCAGCTTTGGCGGGACGGAGACCTATGGCTACACCTTC
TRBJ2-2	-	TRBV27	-	CASSRGDNTGELFF	TGTGCCAGCAGTAGGGGGGATAACACCGGGGAGCTGTTTTTT
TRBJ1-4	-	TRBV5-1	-	CASSLGQQSTNEKLFF	TGCGCCAGCAGCTTGGGTCAACAGTCAACTAATGAAAAACTGTTTTTT
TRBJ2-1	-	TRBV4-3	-	CASSHTPESSYNEQFF	TGCGCCAGCAGCCATACACCTGAGAGCTCCTACAATGAGCAGTTCTTC
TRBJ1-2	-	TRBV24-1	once	CATSDRTEAGYTF	TGTGCCACCAGTGACAGGACAGAGGCTGGCTACACCTTC
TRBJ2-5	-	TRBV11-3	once	CASSLREQETQYF	TGTGCCAGCAGCCTCAGAGAACAAGAGACCCAGTACTTC
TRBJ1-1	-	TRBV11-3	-	CASSTRRSGAFF	TGTGCCAGCAGTACTAGGCGTTCCGGAGCTTTCTTT
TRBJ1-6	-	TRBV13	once	CASSLVDRDNSPLHF	TGTGCCAGCAGCCTCGTAGATAGGGATAATTCACCCCTCCACTTT
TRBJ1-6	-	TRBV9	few	CASSVDGYPSPLHF	TGTGCCAGCAGCGTGGACGGATATCCTTCACCCCTCCACTTT
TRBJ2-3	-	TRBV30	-	CAWLTGTDTQYF	TGTGCCTGGTTGACAGGCACAGATACGCAGTATTTT